This T cell receptor (beta chain) was sequenced for a study of regulatory T cells in long-lasting Graves disease. Time point noted: newly diagnosed GD, antithyroid drugs for less than 3 months. PBMCs were the source of the RNA used for TCR sequencing. Investigators prepared the TCR beta libraries by applying iRepertoire HTBI primers and Arm-PCR of CDR3 regions. In the source study's methods: Segment identification across samples yielded roughly 62 TRBV and some 13 TRBJ segments. TCRdb ran MiXCR on the multiplex PCR reads and lists one entry per CDR3 protein. The V and J calls follow TCRdb's processing rather than the paper's. This sample carries approximately 400,000 distinct CDR3 sequences, 14% to 15% of them seen once, and the ten largest clones take around 15%. The CDR3 is 16 residues long. Deletions cut 4 bases from V and 0 bases from J, with 13 bases between. Germline V lookup: CDR1 SGHRS, CDR2 YFSETQ.

This clonotype was detected only a few times. This sample was shared with a second study, whose subject was T cells in Graves' hyperthyroidism and ophthalmopathy.

This TCR came from a woman aged 30 to 39 with Graves disease. Specimen: peripheral blood mononuclear cells (PBMCs), collected at new diagnosis, from a patient treated with antithyroid drugs. The rearrangement joins TRBV5-1 to TRBJ2-2, with D perhaps matching TRBD1 (6 bases). The CDR3 here is CASSNMTGTNTGELFF. Here the CDR3 DNA reads TGCGCCAGCAGCAACATGACAGGAACGAACACCGGGGAGCTGTTTTTT. Together with reference TRBV5-1 and TRBJ2-2, the CDR3 gives the full variable domain: KAGVTQTPRYLIKTRGQQVTLSCSPISGHRSVSWYQQTPGQGLQFLFEYFSETQRNKGNFPGRFSGRQFSNSRSEMNVSTLELGDSALYLCASSNMTGTNTGELFFGEGSRLTVL.